This is a list of T cell receptor beta chains from one sample in a study of T cell repertoires and HLA-DP antigens. These receptors' antigens are unknown. Assay: immunoSEQ multiplex PCR; the TCRdb copy retains only in-frame clones and omits some. The data show roughly 120,000 clones, more than 85% seen once. Material: CD4+ T cells from PBMCs. The receptors originated from a woman younger than 35 in good health and CMV-seronegative. Each CDR3 is given with its conserved first and last residue. The D gene is left open where the match is weak. For some rows the clone size is stated as once, few or many, or as a class when expanded; others skip it.

D gene	V gene	clone size	J gene	CDR3 DNA	CDR3 protein
-	TRBV19	-	TRBJ2-1	TGTGCCAGTAGTACCCGGTTGAGCGGGTGGGAGGATGAGCAGTTCTTC	CASSTRLSGWEDEQFF
-	TRBV2	-	TRBJ1-6	TGTGCCAGCAGCTCCGTGGACTCACCCCTCCACTTT	CASSSVDSPLHF
-	TRBV5-1	-	TRBJ2-5	TGCGCCAGCTCTCAGATACCGGGGGAGACCCAGTACTTC	CASSQIPGETQYF
-	TRBV28	few	TRBJ1-2	TGTGCCAGCAGTGTCAACTATGGCTACACCTTC	CASSVNYGYTF
-	TRBV29-1	-	TRBJ1-1	TGCAGCGTGCAAAGGATTACGGGCACTGAAGCTTTCTTT	CSVQRITGTEAFF
-	TRBV20-1	-	TRBJ1-3	TGCAGTGCTACCGGGGGAAACACCATATATTTT	CSATGGNTIYF
TRBD2	TRBV19	once	TRBJ2-7	TGTGCCAGTAGTACTATAGCGGGAGGGTACTACGAGCAGTACTTC	CASSTIAGGYYEQYF
-	TRBV7-2	-	TRBJ2-2	TGTGCCAGCAGCCTCCACAGGGAAGGCGGGGAGCTGTTTTTT	CASSLHREGGELFF
-	TRBV2	-	TRBJ1-5	TGTGCCAGCAGTGATGGGGTCAGGCCCAATCAGCCCCAGCATTTT	CASSDGVRPNQPQHF
TRBD1	TRBV4-2	once	TRBJ1-2	TGTGCCAGCAGACAACCTAACATTGACAGGGATCAGGAGGGCTATGGCTACACCTTC	CASRQPNIDRDQEGYGYTF
TRBD1	TRBV29-1	-	TRBJ1-1	TGCAGCGTTCACAGGGGCTCTGAAGCTTTCTTT	CSVHRGSEAFF
-	TRBV2	-	TRBJ1-1	TGTGCCAGCTACCGAAACCGATTGCCCATGGAAGCTTTCTTT	CASYRNRLPMEAFF
-	TRBV19	-	TRBJ1-3	TGTGCCAGCGCAGGGTCTGGAAACACCATATATTTT	CASAGSGNTIYF
-	TRBV9	-	TRBJ2-2	TGTGCCAGCACCCCAGATTCCCGTCAAGCCGGGGAGCTGTTTTTT	CASTPDSRQAGELFF
-	TRBV27	once	TRBJ1-2	TGTGCCAGCAGCCGCCTTGTGGATAACTATGGCTACACCTTC	CASSRLVDNYGYTF
-	TRBV30	-	TRBJ1-5	TGTGCCTGGAGTTCCGGGACCCCGAATCAGCCCCAGCATTTT	CAWSSGTPNQPQHF
-	TRBV10-3	-	TRBJ1-1	TGTGCCATCAGTGAGTCAACCGGGCGTACTGAAGCTTTCTTT	CAISESTGRTEAFF
TRBD1	TRBV10-1	-	TRBJ2-5	TGCGCCAGCAGACCGGGACAGGGGGCCCGAGAGACCCAGTACTTC	CASRPGQGARETQYF
TRBD1	TRBV7-9	-	TRBJ1-2	TGTGCCAGCAGCCCGGGACAGGGCTACACCTTC	CASSPGQGYTF
-	TRBV11-2	-	TRBJ2-6	TGTGCCAGCAGCCGGGGGGCCAACGTCCTGACTTTC	CASSRGANVLTF
-	TRBV14	-	TRBJ1-2	TGTGCCAGCAGCCAATCGAGGTCAGGTGGCTACACCTTC	CASSQSRSGGYTF
-	TRBV28	-	TRBJ1-4	TGTGCCAGTGCAGGTGCAACTAATGAAAAACTGTTTTTT	CASAGATNEKLFF
-	TRBV7-3	-	TRBJ2-2	TGTGCCAGCTCGGCTGGTAGCGGCGCGAACACCGGGGAGCTGTTTTTT	CASSAGSGANTGELFF
TRBD2	TRBV18	-	TRBJ2-2	TGTGCCAGCTCACCACTCGCGGGAGGGCCCGGCACCGGGGAGCTGTTTTTT	CASSPLAGGPGTGELFF
-	TRBV14	-	TRBJ2-2	TGTGCCAGCAGCCAAGTAAGGACCGGGGAGCTGTTTTTT	CASSQVRTGELFF
-	TRBV30	-	TRBJ1-1	TGTGCCTGGAACTTTGGTCACAACACTGAAGCTTTCTTT	CAWNFGHNTEAFF
-	TRBV6-5	-	TRBJ1-2	TGTGCCAGCAGTTACCCGGTCGGGGGGGGCTACACCTTC	CASSYPVGGGYTF
-	TRBV2	-	TRBJ2-4	TGTGCCAGCAGTCCCGAAGTTGCCAAAAACATTCAGTACTTC	CASSPEVAKNIQYF
-	TRBV7-9	-	TRBJ2-3	TGTGCCAGCAGCTTAAAAAGGACTGGGCTAGGCACAGATACGCAGTATTTT	CASSLKRTGLGTDTQYF
-	TRBV5-6	-	TRBJ2-5	TGTGCCAGCAGCTTGTTGGCAGGGCTAGGGCAAGAGACCCAGTACTTC	CASSLLAGLGQETQYF
-	TRBV5-1	-	TRBJ2-5	TGCGCCAGCAGAACGGGGCCCCAAGAGACCCAGTACTTC	CASRTGPQETQYF
TRBD1	TRBV18	-	TRBJ2-2	TGTGCCAGCTCACCATTTTTCGGACAGGGTCCGAACACCGGGGAGCTGTTTTTT	CASSPFFGQGPNTGELFF
-	TRBV11-3	-	TRBJ2-1	TGTGCCAGCAGCTTAGGGCAGGGACGCGAGCAGTTCTTC	CASSLGQGREQFF
-	TRBV6-1	-	TRBJ2-5	TGTGCCAGCAGTGAAGGGCCAGCGGAGACCCAGTACTTC	CASSEGPAETQYF
-	TRBV6-5	-	TRBJ2-4	TGTGCCAGCAGTAACTCAAACATTCAGTACTTC	CASSNSNIQYF
-	TRBV7-2	-	TRBJ2-5	TGTGCCAGCAGCCTGCAGGGGGGGCTGGGAGAGACCCAGTACTTC	CASSLQGGLGETQYF
-	TRBV2	-	TRBJ1-4	TGTGCCAGCAGACGGACAGAGCTTCCTAATGAAAAACTGTTTTTT	CASRRTELPNEKLFF
TRBD2	TRBV15	-	TRBJ2-3	TGTGCCACCAGCAGAGACCCCGGGACTAGCGGGGCGAAGCCAGATACGCAGTATTTT	CATSRDPGTSGAKPDTQYF
-	TRBV4-1	-	TRBJ2-2	TGCGCCAGCAGCCAAGACAGCACCGGGGAGCTGTTTTTT	CASSQDSTGELFF
-	TRBV19	-	TRBJ2-5	TGTGCCAGTAGTACCGACCCCGGGGAGACCCAGTACTTC	CASSTDPGETQYF
-	TRBV9	-	TRBJ1-1	TGTGCCAGCAGCGTAGTACAGGCGAACACTGAAGCTTTCTTT	CASSVVQANTEAFF
-	TRBV21-1	-	TRBJ2-2	TGTGCCAGCAGCAAAGGTGGGGGCAGCAACACCGGGGAGCTGTTTTTT	CASSKGGGSNTGELFF
-	TRBV5-4	-	TRBJ2-2	TGTGCCAGCACCAGGACGAACGGGGAGCTGTTTTTT	CASTRTNGELFF
TRBD1	TRBV5-6	-	TRBJ1-2	TGTGCCAGCAGCTTGTACAGGGGGAGGCGGGGCTACACCTTC	CASSLYRGRRGYTF
TRBD1	TRBV28	-	TRBJ2-5	TGTGCCAGCAGCGAGACAGGGATGTCTGGGAAGACCCAGTACTTC	CASSETGMSGKTQYF
-	TRBV15	-	TRBJ2-3	TGTGCCACCAGCAGAGCGGGGGCCCGCACAGATACGCAGTATTTT	CATSRAGARTDTQYF
-	TRBV12-2	-	TRBJ1-5	TGTGCAAGTCGCTTAGTAAGTGGTTGTGAGGGTAATCAGCCCCAGCATTTT	CASRLVSGCEGNQPQHF
-	TRBV7-2	-	TRBJ1-3	TGTGCCAGCAGCCGCCAAGGACCGCGCTCTGGAAACACCATATATTTT	CASSRQGPRSGNTIYF
TRBD2	TRBV7-2	-	TRBJ2-2	TGTGCCAGCACCCTGACCCGGGGGGTCACCGGGGAGCTGTTTTTT	CASTLTRGVTGELFF
-	TRBV29-1	-	TRBJ1-1	TGCAGCGTCCTCAACCAGGGGACTGGTGAAGCTTTCTTT	CSVLNQGTGEAFF
TRBD2	TRBV4-2	-	TRBJ2-4	TGTGCCAGCAGCCAAGATAACACAAAACTAGCGGGGGGACCCCTCCCCAAAAACATTCAGTACTTC	CASSQDNTKLAGGPLPKNIQYF